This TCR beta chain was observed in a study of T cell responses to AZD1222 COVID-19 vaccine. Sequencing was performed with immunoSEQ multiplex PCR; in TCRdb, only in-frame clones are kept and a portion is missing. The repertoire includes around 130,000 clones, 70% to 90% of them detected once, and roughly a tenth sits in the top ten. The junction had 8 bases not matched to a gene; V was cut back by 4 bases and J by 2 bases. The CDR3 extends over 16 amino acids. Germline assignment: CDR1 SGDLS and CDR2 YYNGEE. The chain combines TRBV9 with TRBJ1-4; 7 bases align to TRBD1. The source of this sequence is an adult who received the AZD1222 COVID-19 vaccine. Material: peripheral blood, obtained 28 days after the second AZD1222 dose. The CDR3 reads CASSPQTGVTNEKLFF. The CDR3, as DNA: TGTGCCAGCAGCCCCCAAACAGGGGTTACTAATGAAAAACTGTTTTTT.